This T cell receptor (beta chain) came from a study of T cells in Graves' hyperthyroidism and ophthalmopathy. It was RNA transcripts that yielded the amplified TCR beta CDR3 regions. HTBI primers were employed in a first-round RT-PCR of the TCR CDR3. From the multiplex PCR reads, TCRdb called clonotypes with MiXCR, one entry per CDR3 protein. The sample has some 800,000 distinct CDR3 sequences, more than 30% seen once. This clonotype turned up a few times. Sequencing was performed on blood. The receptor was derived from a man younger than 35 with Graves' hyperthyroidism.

The CDR3 sequence is CASSAGLAGGEETQYF. The CDR3 region has the DNA TGTGCCAGCAGCGCCGGACTAGCGGGGGGGGAAGAGACCCAGTACTTC. V and J are TRBV9 and TRBJ2-5; 15 bases map to TRBD2. This CDR3 has 16 residues. V lost 3 bases and J lost 3; bases outside the gene matches: 3. Germline CDR1 is SGDLS and CDR2 is YYNGEE.